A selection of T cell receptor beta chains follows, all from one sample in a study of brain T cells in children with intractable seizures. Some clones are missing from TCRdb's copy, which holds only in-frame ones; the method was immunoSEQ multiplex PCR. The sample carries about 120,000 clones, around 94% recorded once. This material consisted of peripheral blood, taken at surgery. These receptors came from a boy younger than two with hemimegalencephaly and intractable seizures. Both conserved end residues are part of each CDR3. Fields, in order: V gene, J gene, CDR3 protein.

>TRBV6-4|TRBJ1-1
CASSDGRANTEAFF
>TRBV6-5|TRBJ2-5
CASRPPHLETQYF
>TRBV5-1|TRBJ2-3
CASSLEGYTQYF
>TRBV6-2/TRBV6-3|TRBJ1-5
CASSGQEPQPQHF
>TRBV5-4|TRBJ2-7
CASSGGTSGIYEQYF
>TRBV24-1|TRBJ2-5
CATSDQTSMGETQYF
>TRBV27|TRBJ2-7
CASSFRGSRGWEQYF
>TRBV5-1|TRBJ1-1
CASSPREMNTEAFF
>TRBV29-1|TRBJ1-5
CSVEGGAAPLNQPQHF
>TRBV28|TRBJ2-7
CALSSGRLIGGEQYF
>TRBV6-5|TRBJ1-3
CASSTYGFFGNTIYF
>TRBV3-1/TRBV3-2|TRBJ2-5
CASSSNWETQYF
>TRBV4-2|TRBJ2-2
CASSPRTSGGELFF
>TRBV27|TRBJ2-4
CASSLTGGAKNIQYF
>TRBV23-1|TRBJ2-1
CASSQSAGGENHYNEQFF
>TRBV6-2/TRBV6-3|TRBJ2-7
CASSWGLALRGYEQYF
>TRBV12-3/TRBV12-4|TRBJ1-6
CASSLGGPLHF
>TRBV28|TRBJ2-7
CASSRRQGPSYEQYF
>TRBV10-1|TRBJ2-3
CASSVRGCTDTQYF
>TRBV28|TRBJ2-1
CASSLTGDEQFF
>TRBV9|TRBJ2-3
CASSPLAREVIDTQYF
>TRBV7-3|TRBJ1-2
CASSFYGYTF
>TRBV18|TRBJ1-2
CASSPAGYGYTF
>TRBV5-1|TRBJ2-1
CASSWNGLAGGPVFDEQFF
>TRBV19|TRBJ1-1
CASSIAGDEAFF
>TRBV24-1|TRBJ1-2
CATSDGTGVGYTF
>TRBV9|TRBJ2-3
CASSVGGAGTDTQYF
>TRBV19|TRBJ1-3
CASSAGTGLNTIYF
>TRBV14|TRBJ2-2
CASSRSGGAYTGELFF
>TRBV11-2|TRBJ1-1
CASSLVGQGETEAFF
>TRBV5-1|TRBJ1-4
CASSSTGDVLNEKLFF
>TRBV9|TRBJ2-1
CASSVQGMDNEQFF
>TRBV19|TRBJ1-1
CASRSIEGGNTEAFF
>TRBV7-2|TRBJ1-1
CASSSTPLNTEAFF
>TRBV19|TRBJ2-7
CASSRDRVTFYEQYF
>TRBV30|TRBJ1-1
CEGPAPSNTEAFF
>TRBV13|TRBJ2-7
CASSLGGGEQYF
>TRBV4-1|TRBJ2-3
CASSRGGAADTQYF
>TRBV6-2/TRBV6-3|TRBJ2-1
CASSYAGYSEQFF
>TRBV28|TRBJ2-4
CASSLSRAKNIQYF
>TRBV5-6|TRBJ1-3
CASSLPPDRVGGNTIYF
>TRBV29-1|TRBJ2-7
CSVSNSGFSYEQYF
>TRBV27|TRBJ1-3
CASSPSLGNTIYF
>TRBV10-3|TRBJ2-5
CAISESSRGLKETQYF
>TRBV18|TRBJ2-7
CASSRTTGVDYEQYF